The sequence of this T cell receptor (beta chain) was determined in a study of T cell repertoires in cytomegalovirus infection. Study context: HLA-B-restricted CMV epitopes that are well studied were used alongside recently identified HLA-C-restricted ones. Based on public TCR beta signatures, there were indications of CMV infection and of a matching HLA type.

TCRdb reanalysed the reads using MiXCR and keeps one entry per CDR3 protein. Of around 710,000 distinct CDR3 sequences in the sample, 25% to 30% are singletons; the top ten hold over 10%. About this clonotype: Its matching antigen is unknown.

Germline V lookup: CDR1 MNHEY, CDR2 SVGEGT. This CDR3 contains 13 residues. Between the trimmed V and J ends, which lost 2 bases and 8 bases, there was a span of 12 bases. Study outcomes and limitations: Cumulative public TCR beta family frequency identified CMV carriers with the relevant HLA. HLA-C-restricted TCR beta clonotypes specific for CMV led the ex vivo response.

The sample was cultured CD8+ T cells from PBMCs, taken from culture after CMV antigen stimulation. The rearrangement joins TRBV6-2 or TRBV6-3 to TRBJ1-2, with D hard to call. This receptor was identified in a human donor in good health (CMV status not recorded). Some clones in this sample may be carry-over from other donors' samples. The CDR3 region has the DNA TGTGCCAGCAGTTACGCACCATCACGGGGCTACACCTTC. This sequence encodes CASSYAPSRGYTF.